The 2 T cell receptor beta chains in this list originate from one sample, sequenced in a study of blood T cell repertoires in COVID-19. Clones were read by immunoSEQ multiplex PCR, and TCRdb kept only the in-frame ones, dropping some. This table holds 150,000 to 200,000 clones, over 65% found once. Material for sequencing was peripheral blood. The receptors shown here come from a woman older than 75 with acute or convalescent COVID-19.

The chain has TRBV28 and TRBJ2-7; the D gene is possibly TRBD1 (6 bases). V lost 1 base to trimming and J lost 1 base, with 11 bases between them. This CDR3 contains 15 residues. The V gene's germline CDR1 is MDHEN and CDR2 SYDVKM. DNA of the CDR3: TGTGCCAGCAGTTTATTACGACAGGATTCCTACGAGCAGTACTTC. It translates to CASSLLRQDSYEQYF.

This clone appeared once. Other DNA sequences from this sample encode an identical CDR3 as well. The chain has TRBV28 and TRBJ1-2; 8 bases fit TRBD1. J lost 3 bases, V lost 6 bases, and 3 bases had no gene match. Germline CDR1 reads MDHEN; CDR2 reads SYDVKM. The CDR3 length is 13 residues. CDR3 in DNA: TGTGCCAGCAGACCGGGACAGGACTATGGCTACACCTTC. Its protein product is CASRPGQDYGYTF.